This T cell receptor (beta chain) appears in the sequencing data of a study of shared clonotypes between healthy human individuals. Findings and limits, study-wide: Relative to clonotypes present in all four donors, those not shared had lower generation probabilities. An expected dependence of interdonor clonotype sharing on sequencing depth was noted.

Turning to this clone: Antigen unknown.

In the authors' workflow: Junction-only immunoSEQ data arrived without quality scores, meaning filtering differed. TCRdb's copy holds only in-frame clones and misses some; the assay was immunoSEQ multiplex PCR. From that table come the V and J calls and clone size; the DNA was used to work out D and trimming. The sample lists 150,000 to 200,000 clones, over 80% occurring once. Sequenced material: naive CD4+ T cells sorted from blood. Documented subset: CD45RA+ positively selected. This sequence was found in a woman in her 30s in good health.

DNA of the CDR3: TGTGCCTGGAGTCCCCCGGGACAGCCCACCGGGGAGCTGTTTTTT. Protein product: CAWSPPGQPTGELFF. The chain recombines TRBV30 with TRBJ2-2; 7 bases are a match to TRBD1. Per the germline V gene, CDR1 is GTSNPN and CDR2 is SVGIG (reference sequence). With 2 bases clipped from V and 4 bases from J, the junction kept 7 bases outside the gene matches. This CDR3 spans 15 amino acids. The variable domain in full, with the rest retrieved from reference TRBV30 and TRBJ2-2, is SQTIHQWPATLVQPVGSPLSLECTVEGTSNPNLYWYRQAAGRGLQLLFYSVGIGQISSEVPQNLSASRPQDRQFILSSKKLLLSDSGFYLCAWSPPGQPTGELFFGEGSRLTVL.